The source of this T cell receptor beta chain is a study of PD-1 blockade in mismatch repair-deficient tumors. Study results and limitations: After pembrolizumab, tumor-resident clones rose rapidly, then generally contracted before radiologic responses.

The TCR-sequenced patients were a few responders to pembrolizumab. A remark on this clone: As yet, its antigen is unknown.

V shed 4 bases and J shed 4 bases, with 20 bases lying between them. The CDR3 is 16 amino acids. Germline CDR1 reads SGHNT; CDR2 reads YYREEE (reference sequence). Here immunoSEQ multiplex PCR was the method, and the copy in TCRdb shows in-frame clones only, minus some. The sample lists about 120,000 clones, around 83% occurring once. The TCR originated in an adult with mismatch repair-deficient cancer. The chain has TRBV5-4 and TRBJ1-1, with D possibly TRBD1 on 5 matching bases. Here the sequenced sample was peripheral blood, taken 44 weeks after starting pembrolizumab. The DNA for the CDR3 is TGTGCCAGCAGCGGTTCTGACGTCTTGGGGACCACTGAAGCTTTCTTT. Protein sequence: CASSGSDVLGTTEAFF.